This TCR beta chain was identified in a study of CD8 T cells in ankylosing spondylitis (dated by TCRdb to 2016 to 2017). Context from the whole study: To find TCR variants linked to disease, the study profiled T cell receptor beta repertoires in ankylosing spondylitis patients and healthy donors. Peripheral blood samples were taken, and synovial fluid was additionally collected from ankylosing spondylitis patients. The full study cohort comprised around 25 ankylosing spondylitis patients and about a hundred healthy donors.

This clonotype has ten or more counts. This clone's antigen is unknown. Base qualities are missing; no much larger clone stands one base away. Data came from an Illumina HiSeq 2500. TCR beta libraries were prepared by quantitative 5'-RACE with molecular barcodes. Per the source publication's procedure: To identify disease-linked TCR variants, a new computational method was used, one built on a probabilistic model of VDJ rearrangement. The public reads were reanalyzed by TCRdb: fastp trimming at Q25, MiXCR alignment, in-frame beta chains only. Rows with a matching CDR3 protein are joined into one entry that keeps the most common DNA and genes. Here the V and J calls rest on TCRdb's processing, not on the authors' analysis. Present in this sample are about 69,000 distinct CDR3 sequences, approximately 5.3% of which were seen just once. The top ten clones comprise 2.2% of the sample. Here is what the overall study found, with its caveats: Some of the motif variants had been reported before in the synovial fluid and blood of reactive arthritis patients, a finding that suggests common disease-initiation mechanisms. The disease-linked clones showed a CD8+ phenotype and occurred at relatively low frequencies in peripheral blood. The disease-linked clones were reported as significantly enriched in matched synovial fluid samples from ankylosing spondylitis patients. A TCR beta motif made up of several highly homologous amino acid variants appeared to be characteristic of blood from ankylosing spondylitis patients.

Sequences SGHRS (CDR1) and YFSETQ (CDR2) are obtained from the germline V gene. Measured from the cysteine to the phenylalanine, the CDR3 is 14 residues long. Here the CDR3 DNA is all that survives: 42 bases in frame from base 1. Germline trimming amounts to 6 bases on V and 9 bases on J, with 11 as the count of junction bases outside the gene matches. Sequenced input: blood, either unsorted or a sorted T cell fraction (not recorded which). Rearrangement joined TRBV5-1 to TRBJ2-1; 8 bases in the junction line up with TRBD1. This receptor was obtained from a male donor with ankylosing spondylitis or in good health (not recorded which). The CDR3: CASTGTGGQGEQFF. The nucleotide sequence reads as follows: TGCGCCAGCACGGGGACAGGTGGCCAGGGTGAGCAGTTCTTC.